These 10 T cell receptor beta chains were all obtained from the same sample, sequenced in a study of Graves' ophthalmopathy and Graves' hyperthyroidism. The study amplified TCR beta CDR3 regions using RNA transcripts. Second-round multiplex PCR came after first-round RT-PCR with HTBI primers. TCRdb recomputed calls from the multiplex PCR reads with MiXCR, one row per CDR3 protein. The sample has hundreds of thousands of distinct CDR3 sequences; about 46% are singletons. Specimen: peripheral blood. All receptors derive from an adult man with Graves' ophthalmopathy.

The CDR3 region has the DNA TGTGCCAGCAGTCCCATGGAGGGGGGATCGACCGGGGAGCTGTTTTTT. Protein sequence: CASSPMEGGSTGELFF. The chain employs TRBV7-3 and TRBJ2-2; possibly TRBD1 or TRBD2 for D (6 bases each). Germline CDR1 and CDR2: SGHTA and FQGTGA. Trimming took off 6 bases at V and 5 bases at J, with 19 bases between the two ends. The length of the CDR3 is 16 residues.

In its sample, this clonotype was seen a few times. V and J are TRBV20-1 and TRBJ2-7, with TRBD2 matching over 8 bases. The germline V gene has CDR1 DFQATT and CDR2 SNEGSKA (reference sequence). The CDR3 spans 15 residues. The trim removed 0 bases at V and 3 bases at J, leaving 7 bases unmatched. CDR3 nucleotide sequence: TGCAGTGCTAGAGAGGGAGCGGGGGTAGACTACGAGCAGTACTTC. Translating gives CSAREGAGVDYEQYF.

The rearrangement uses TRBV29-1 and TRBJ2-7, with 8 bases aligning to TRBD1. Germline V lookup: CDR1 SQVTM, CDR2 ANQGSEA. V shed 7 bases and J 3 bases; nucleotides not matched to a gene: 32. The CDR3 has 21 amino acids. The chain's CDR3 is CSGQPGQVGLLFPGGFYEQYF. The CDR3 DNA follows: TGCAGCGGCCAACCGGGACAGGTGGGTCTCTTGTTCCCCGGTGGGTTCTACGAGCAGTACTTC.

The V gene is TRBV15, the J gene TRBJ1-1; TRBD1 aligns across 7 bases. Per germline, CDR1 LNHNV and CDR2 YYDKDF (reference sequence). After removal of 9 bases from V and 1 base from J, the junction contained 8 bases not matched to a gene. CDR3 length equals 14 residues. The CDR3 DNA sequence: TGTGCCACAAAGAGGGGGCATTCGAACACTGAAGCTTTCTTT. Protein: CATKRGHSNTEAFF.

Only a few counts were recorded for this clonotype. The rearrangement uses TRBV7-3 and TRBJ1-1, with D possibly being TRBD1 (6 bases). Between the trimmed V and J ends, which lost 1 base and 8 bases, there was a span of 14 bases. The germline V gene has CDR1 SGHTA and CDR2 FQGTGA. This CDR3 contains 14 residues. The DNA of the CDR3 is TGTGCCAGCAGCTTAAGGGCAGACAGGAACGAAGCTTTCTTT. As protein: CASSLRADRNEAFF.

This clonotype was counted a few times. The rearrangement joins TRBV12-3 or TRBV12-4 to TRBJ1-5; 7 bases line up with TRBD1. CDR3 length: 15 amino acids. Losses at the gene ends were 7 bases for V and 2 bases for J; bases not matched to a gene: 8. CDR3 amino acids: CASTRQGMGNQPQHF. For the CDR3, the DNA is TGTGCCAGCACCCGACAGGGTATGGGCAATCAGCCCCAGCATTTT.

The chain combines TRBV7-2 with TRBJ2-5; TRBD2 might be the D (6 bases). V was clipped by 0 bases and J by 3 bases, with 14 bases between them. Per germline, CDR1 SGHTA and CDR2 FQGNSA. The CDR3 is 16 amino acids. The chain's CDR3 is CASSLAWGVGEETQYF. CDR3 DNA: TGTGCCAGCAGCTTAGCGTGGGGGGTGGGGGAAGAGACCCAGTACTTC.

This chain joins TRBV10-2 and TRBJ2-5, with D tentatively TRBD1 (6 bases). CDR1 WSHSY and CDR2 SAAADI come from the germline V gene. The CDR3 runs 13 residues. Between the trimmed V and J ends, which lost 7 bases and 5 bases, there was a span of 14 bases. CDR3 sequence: CASNLQGAETQYF. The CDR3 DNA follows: TGCGCCAGCAACCTACAGGGTGCGGAGACCCAGTACTTC.

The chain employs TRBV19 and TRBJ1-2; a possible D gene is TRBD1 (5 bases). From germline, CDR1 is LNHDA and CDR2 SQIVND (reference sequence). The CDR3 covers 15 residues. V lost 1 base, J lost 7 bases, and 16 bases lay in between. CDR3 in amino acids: CASSIGTTKVGGYTF. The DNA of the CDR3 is TGTGCCAGTAGTATAGGGACAACCAAAGTGGGTGGCTACACCTTC.

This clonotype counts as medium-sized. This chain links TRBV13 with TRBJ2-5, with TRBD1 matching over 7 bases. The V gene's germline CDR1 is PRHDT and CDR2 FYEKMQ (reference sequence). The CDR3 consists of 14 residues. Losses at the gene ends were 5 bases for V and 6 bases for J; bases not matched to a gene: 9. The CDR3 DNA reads TGTGCCAGCAGCGACCGACAGGGTTTAAAGACCCAGTACTTC. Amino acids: CASSDRQGLKTQYF.